The 8 T cell receptor beta chains below were found in one sample sequenced in a study of T cell responses to AZD1222 COVID-19 vaccine. Assay: immunoSEQ multiplex PCR; the TCRdb copy retains only in-frame clones and omits some. The sample has 140,000 or so clones, around 84% seen once. This sample comprised peripheral blood, obtained 28 days after the second AZD1222 dose. These receptor sequences come from an adult who received the AZD1222 COVID-19 vaccine.

This clone was counted a single time. V usage is TRBV27 and J usage is TRBJ2-7; 7 bases match TRBD2. The V gene end was trimmed by 8 bases and the J gene end by 2 bases; junction bases not matched to a gene: 9. CDR3 length: 14 residues. CDR1 MNHEY and CDR2 SMNVEV come from the germline V gene (reference sequence). The CDR3 loop is CASGVRGGTYEQYF. The CDR3 DNA reads as TGTGCCAGCGGCGTCCGGGGAGGGACCTACGAGCAGTACTTC.

This chain links TRBV5-1 with TRBJ2-3; no reliable D call. Trimming took off 1 base at V and 4 bases at J, with 4 bases between the two ends. This CDR3 spans 12 amino acids. CDR1 and CDR2 (germline): SGHRS, YFSETQ. The CDR3 is CASSLLADTQYF. The CDR3 DNA sequence: TGCGCCAGCAGCTTGCTGGCAGATACGCAGTATTTT.

The rearrangement uses TRBV27 and TRBJ1-1; possible D gene TRBD1, 5 bases. Germline loops: CDR1 MNHEY, CDR2 SMNVEV (reference sequence). The CDR3 is made up of 16 amino acids. Trimming pared 7 bases from V and 5 bases from J, leaving 23 bases between. The CDR3: CASKFRDLRSGTEAFF. The CDR3 DNA sequence: TGTGCCAGCAAATTCCGGGACCTTCGGTCGGGGACTGAAGCTTTCTTT.

This chain connects TRBV12-5 to TRBJ1-2; D gene unclear. Germline values: CDR1 LGHNT, CDR2 FRNRAP. The CDR3 has 17 residues. Trimming stripped 0 bases from V and 4 bases from J, with 18 bases between. CDR3 nucleotide sequence: TGTGCTAGTGGTTTGGTAAAGGCCAAAACGGAATCCTATGGCTACACCTTC. Residues: CASGLVKAKTESYGYTF. The variable domain in full, completed from reference TRBV12-5 and TRBJ1-2, reads DARVTQTPRHKVTEMGQEVTMRCQPILGHNTVFWYRQTMMQGLELLAYFRNRAPLDDSGMPKDRFSAEMPDATLATLKIQPSEPRDSAVYFCASGLVKAKTESYGYTFGSGTRLTVV.

This sequence joins TRBV6-5 and TRBJ1-6; possible D gene TRBD1, 6 bases. The CDR3 is 15 amino acids. CDR1 and CDR2 (germline): MNHEY, SVGAGI. The V end lost 8 bases, the J end lost 3 bases, and 14 bases lay between the germline ends. CDR3 nucleotides: TGTGCCAGCGGGGACCGACAGGACTATAATTCACCCCTCCACTTT. Translation: CASGDRQDYNSPLHF.

In this sample, this clone turned up once. This could be a read error, since a much larger clone is one nucleotide away. The rearrangement links TRBV29-1 to TRBJ1-2, with D perhaps matching TRBD1 (5 bases). Germline-derived CDR1 and CDR2 are SQVTM and ANQGSEA. The CDR3 consists of 12 residues. V dropped 1 base and J dropped 4 bases, with 7 bases sitting between them. This chain's CDR3 is CSVEGQTYGYTF. As DNA, the CDR3 is TGCAGCGTTGAAGGACAGACCTATGGCTACACCTTC.

The chain joins TRBV7-4 to TRBJ1-5; D perhaps matches TRBD1 (5 bases). V was trimmed by 1 base and J by 4 bases, leaving 23 bases between them. The CDR3 runs 19 residues. CDR1 is SGHVT, CDR2 SQSDAQ, per germline. This chain's CDR3 is CASSLDSVVRVRDNQPQHF. The CDR3 bases are TGTGCCAGCAGCTTAGATTCGGTCGTCAGGGTTAGGGATAATCAGCCCCAGCATTTT.

A few counts support this clone. The chain couples TRBV24-1 to TRBJ1-5; D remains ambiguous. Germline CDR1 and CDR2: KGHDR and SFDVKD. V gave up 5 bases and J gave up 5 bases, with 6 bases separating them. The CDR3 extends over 12 amino acids. CDR3 residues: CATSAEDQPQHF. The CDR3 DNA is TGTGCCACCAGTGCCGAGGATCAGCCCCAGCATTTT.